This TCR beta chain was profiled in a study of shared clonotypes between healthy human individuals. Study-wide context: Contributing individuals were a couple of females and three males aged 18 to 49. Study-wide results and caveats: The study found about 4.6% of naive CD4 clonotypes shared across a handful of donors. Estimated richness values were generally larger in naive subsets than in memory subsets.

In the case of this clone: Its antigen remains unidentified.

Naive CD8 cells, CD45RO-negative and positively selected for CCR7, excluded terminally differentiated effector memory CD45RA+ cells. Per the original data handling: In the immunoSEQ data, sequences were junction-only and lacked quality scores, so filtering differed. Profiled with immunoSEQ multiplex PCR; TCRdb holds only in-frame clones, not every one. V, J and clone size derive from that table, while D and trimming were established from the DNA sequence. The repertoire holds hundreds of thousands of clones, about 90% seen once, with 24% in the top ten. The clonotype was recovered from a man in his thirties or forties in good health. The source material was naive CD8+ T cells sorted from blood.

The CDR3 coding sequence is TGTGCCACGTTAGTAGGGAATGAGCAGTTCTTC. Protein: CATLVGNEQFF. V is TRBV5-8 and J is TRBJ2-1, with D unclear. With 9 bases removed from V and 7 bases from J, the gap between germline ends came to 11 bases. Germline CDR1 and CDR2: SGHTS and YDEGEE. The CDR3 consists of 11 residues.